This T cell receptor (beta chain) was captured in a study of T cells after yellow fever vaccination. Study-level information: It was SMART-Seq v4 Ultra Low Input that prepared the fractions with low cell numbers. Points from the study as a whole: Most primary-vaccination clones recurred post-booster (around 95% CD4, about 90% CD8).

As TCR cDNA was made by 5'RACE template switching, a universal primer site and UMIs were added. TCRdb reanalysed the 5' RACE reads using MiXCR and keeps one entry per CDR3 protein. The sample gives roughly 180,000 distinct CDR3 sequences, roughly 6.4% of which show up once; just under 3% is in the top ten. At least ten counts were recorded for this clonotype. The antigen remains undetermined. The CDR3 length is 12 residues. The V end lost 7 bases, the J end lost 2 bases, and 11 bases lay between the germline ends. Germline loops: CDR1 DFQATT, CDR2 SNEGSKA (reference sequence). This TCR came from a man younger than 35 who received the YFV17D yellow fever vaccine. The chain joins TRBV20-1 to TRBJ2-5; D is ambiguous. The starting material was CD4+ T cells sorted from PBMCs, obtained on the day of the first yellow fever vaccination. The CDR3 spells CSGPDGQETQYF. The CDR3 nucleotides are TGCAGTGGGCCGGACGGGCAAGAGACCCAGTACTTC.